The rows below give T cell receptor beta chains drawn from one sample of a study of PD-L1 blockade in urothelial cancer. Sequencing was performed with immunoSEQ multiplex PCR; in TCRdb, only in-frame clones are kept and a portion is missing. The sample yields about 38,000 clones, around four fifths seen once. The material sequenced was PBMCs, taken around atezolizumab (anti-PD-L1) treatment. These receptors all come from a man at least 80 years old with urothelial cancer. The CDR3 runs from the conserved cysteine through the conserved F or W. D genes are given only for firm matches. Clone size is stated in some rows and not others, as once, few, many or a class when expanded.

length: 14
J: TRBJ2-3
V: TRBV4-3
D: .
size: .
DNA: TGCGCCAGCAGCCCCGGCGGCCCCACAGATACGCAGTATTTT
CDR3: CASSPGGPTDTQYF

length: 15
J: TRBJ2-2
V: TRBV2
D: TRBD1
size: few
DNA: TGTGCCAGCATTTCGGGACAGGGAGGGACCGGGGAGCTGTTTTTT
CDR3: CASISGQGGTGELFF

length: 16
J: TRBJ2-1
V: TRBV19
D: TRBD2
size: once
DNA: TGTGCCAGTATAGCCCCAGCGGGAGGCCGCTACAATGAGCAGTTCTTC
CDR3: CASIAPAGGRYNEQFF

length: 14
J: TRBJ1-1
V: TRBV19
D: TRBD1
size: .
DNA: TGTGCCAGTAGTATTCAGGGGGTAAAGTCTGAAGCTTTCTTT
CDR3: CASSIQGVKSEAFF

length: 13
J: TRBJ2-2
V: TRBV6-1
D: TRBD2
size: .
DNA: TGTGCCAGCGGGGGGGAGGAGGCCGGGGAGCTGTTTTTT
CDR3: CASGGEEAGELFF

length: 16
J: TRBJ1-3
V: TRBV9
D: .
size: .
DNA: TGTGCCAGCAGCCCCTCCCCAGGGCCCTCTGGAAACACCATATATTTT
CDR3: CASSPSPGPSGNTIYF

length: 15
J: TRBJ2-6
V: TRBV5-6
D: .
size: .
DNA: TGTGCCAGCAGCCCGTTGGGGACAGGGGCCAACGTCCTGACTTTC
CDR3: CASSPLGTGANVLTF

length: 14
J: TRBJ1-2
V: TRBV6-5
D: TRBD1
size: .
DNA: TGTGCCAGCAGACGCACAGGGGGCAACTATGGCTACACCTTC
CDR3: CASRRTGGNYGYTF

length: 15
J: TRBJ1-1
V: TRBV19
D: .
size: .
DNA: TGTGCCAGTAGTATGGGGGCGGCACCCAACACTGAAGCTTTCTTT
CDR3: CASSMGAAPNTEAFF

length: 14
J: TRBJ1-2
V: TRBV10-3
D: .
size: .
DNA: TGTGCCATCAGTGAGTCGATACAGGGCGGAGGCTACACCTTC
CDR3: CAISESIQGGGYTF

length: 16
J: TRBJ2-3
V: TRBV11-2
D: TRBD1
size: .
DNA: TGTGCCAGCAGCTCCCGGGACAGGGGCCTCGCAGATACGCAGTATTTT
CDR3: CASSSRDRGLADTQYF

length: 16
J: TRBJ2-3
V: TRBV10-1
D: .
size: .
DNA: TGCGCCAGCAGTGAAGGCCAGGGGGGACGCACAGATACGCAGTATTTT
CDR3: CASSEGQGGRTDTQYF

length: 16
J: TRBJ2-1
V: TRBV7-2
D: TRBD2
size: .
DNA: TGTGCCAGCAGCTTAAGGAGCGGGAGCTCATACAATGAGCAGTTCTTC
CDR3: CASSLRSGSSYNEQFF

length: 13
J: TRBJ1-2
V: TRBV18
D: .
size: .
DNA: TGTGCCAGCTCACCAGGGGAGCTGAATGGCTACACCTTC
CDR3: CASSPGELNGYTF

length: 15
J: TRBJ2-1
V: TRBV25-1
D: .
size: .
DNA: TGTGCCAGCAGTGACTCTACCCACCCCAACAATGAGCAGTTCTTC
CDR3: CASSDSTHPNNEQFF

length: 12
J: TRBJ2-2
V: TRBV19
D: .
size: few
DNA: TGTGCCAGTAGCCTTAGTAGCGGGGAGCTGTTTTTT
CDR3: CASSLSSGELFF

length: 19
J: TRBJ2-5
V: TRBV9
D: TRBD2
size: .
DNA: TGTGCCAGCAGCCCAGGGATAGCGGGAGGCGTGGGGATTCAAGAGACCCAGTACTTC
CDR3: CASSPGIAGGVGIQETQYF

length: 14
J: TRBJ2-4
V: TRBV5-1
D: TRBD2
size: .
DNA: TGCGCCAGCAGCCTTAGGGCGGGAGAAAACATTCAGTACTTC
CDR3: CASSLRAGENIQYF

length: 15
J: TRBJ2-7
V: TRBV4-1
D: .
size: .
DNA: TGCGCCAGCAGCCTAGGACGAGGGAGCTCCTACGAGCAGTACTTC
CDR3: CASSLGRGSSYEQYF

length: 17
J: TRBJ2-7
V: TRBV5-4
D: TRBD1
size: .
DNA: TGTGCCAGCAGCTCCCCATACGCGGGACAGGGGGCCTACGAGCAGTACTTC
CDR3: CASSSPYAGQGAYEQYF

length: 11
J: TRBJ2-2
V: TRBV20-1
D: .
size: few
DNA: TGCAGTGCTAGAGACATCGGGGAGCTGTTTTTT
CDR3: CSARDIGELFF

length: 18
J: TRBJ2-5
V: TRBV5-4
D: TRBD1
size: .
DNA: TGTGCCAGCAGCTCGTCCCGGGACAGGGGGCGAGGGCAAGAGACCCAGTACTTC
CDR3: CASSSSRDRGRGQETQYF

length: 12
J: TRBJ1-2
V: TRBV29-1
D: TRBD1
size: .
DNA: TGCAGTGCTGACAGGGATAGCTATGGCTACACCTTC
CDR3: CSADRDSYGYTF

length: 14
J: TRBJ1-2
V: TRBV6-6
D: .
size: few
DNA: TGTGCCAGCAGTTACTACAGGGTGGACTATGGCTACACCTTC
CDR3: CASSYYRVDYGYTF

length: 16
J: TRBJ2-2
V: TRBV27
D: TRBD1
size: .
DNA: TGTGCCAGCAGTCCACACCTACAGGGGGCGGATCGGGAGCTGTTTTTT
CDR3: CASSPHLQGADRELFF

length: 16
J: TRBJ1-1
V: TRBV5-6
D: .
size: .
DNA: TGTGCCAGCAGCTTGGAAGGGGTTCTGACGAACACTGAAGCTTTCTTT
CDR3: CASSLEGVLTNTEAFF

length: 15
J: TRBJ1-5
V: TRBV7-8
D: TRBD1
size: few
DNA: TGTGCCAGCAGCCCTCGGACAGGGGGTAGTCAGCCCCAGCATTTT
CDR3: CASSPRTGGSQPQHF

length: 16
J: TRBJ2-4
V: TRBV19
D: TRBD1
size: .
DNA: TGTGCCAGTAGTCTCCGCGTCGGGCAGGGGGCCGACATTCAGTACTTC
CDR3: CASSLRVGQGADIQYF

length: 18
J: TRBJ2-7
V: TRBV7-9
D: TRBD2
size: .
DNA: TGTGCCAGCAGCCCAAGCGGGTTTGCGGGAGGTTTCACCTACGAGCAGTACTTC
CDR3: CASSPSGFAGGFTYEQYF

length: 15
J: TRBJ2-7
V: TRBV5-4
D: TRBD2
size: .
DNA: TGTGCCAGCAGCTTGGTCCCGCGGGAGAGTCCCGAGCAGTACTTC
CDR3: CASSLVPRESPEQYF

length: 15
J: TRBJ1-2
V: TRBV5-6
D: TRBD1
size: once
DNA: TGTGCCAGCAGCATGGGACAGGGCCCCACCTATGGCTACACCTTC
CDR3: CASSMGQGPTYGYTF

length: 13
J: TRBJ1-3
V: TRBV28
D: TRBD1
size: .
DNA: TGTGCCAGCCGCCAGGGGGGCGGAAACACCATATATTTT
CDR3: CASRQGGGNTIYF

length: 18
J: TRBJ2-1
V: TRBV7-9
D: TRBD2
size: .
DNA: TGTGCCAGCAGCCACACTAGAAGAAGCGGGAGGGCCTCAAATGAGCAGTTCTTC
CDR3: CASSHTRRSGRASNEQFF

length: 14
J: TRBJ2-2
V: TRBV5-1
D: TRBD2
size: .
DNA: TGCGCCAGCAGTTCGGGACTAGCTTATCCGGAGCTGTTTTTT
CDR3: CASSSGLAYPELFF

length: 15
J: TRBJ1-2
V: TRBV11-2
D: .
size: .
DNA: TGTGCCAGCAGCTTAAGGCCGGGGTGGAACTATGGCTACACCTTC
CDR3: CASSLRPGWNYGYTF

length: 16
J: TRBJ2-1
V: TRBV6-6
D: TRBD2
size: .
DNA: TGTGCCAGCACCCAAAACCCTAGCGGCGTCTACAATGAGCAGTTCTTC
CDR3: CASTQNPSGVYNEQFF

length: 15
J: TRBJ2-1
V: TRBV5-1
D: .
size: .
DNA: TGCGCCAGCAGCCAGGGCCTCATAAGTGGCAATGAGCAGTTCTTC
CDR3: CASSQGLISGNEQFF

length: 14
J: TRBJ2-5
V: TRBV18
D: .
size: .
DNA: TGTGCCAGCTCACCATTAGTGAATTCGGAGACCCAGTACTTC
CDR3: CASSPLVNSETQYF

length: 12
J: TRBJ2-5
V: TRBV6-6
D: .
size: .
DNA: TGTGCCAGCAGTTACGGGACTGGGACCCAGTACTTC
CDR3: CASSYGTGTQYF